This TCR beta chain was documented in a study of shared clonotypes between healthy human individuals (dated by TCRdb to 2019 to 2021). As for the study more broadly: The cohort comprised a couple of women and a few men aged 18 to 49 years. Leukapheresis yielded between about 0.9 and 9.5 billion PBMCs per donor. Per donor, three plates each were used for CD4 naive and CD4 memory, two for CD8 naive, and one for CD8 memory. Libraries were prepared and TCR repertoires were sequenced by different laboratories using diverse techniques, in order to increase sequencing depth and limit assay-specific biases. Blood TCR repertoires of about five healthy adults were deeply sequenced to estimate repertoire size and the extent of clonotype sharing between individuals.

A word on this clone: The antigen it binds to is not known. Base-call qualities are not available, and no considerably larger clone is one nucleotide away.

Relative to germline, V is 4 bases shorter and J is 3 bases shorter, with 22 bases between their ends. The CDR3 runs 16 amino acids, cysteine and phenylalanine included. Of all the DNA, just the CDR3 is kept, 48 bases in frame from base 1. As encoded in the germline V gene, CDR1 is SQVTM while CDR2 is ANQGSEA. The donors were healthy, HIV-negative adults with no recently reported acute infections or vaccinations. Only Caucasian adults living in Nashville, Tennessee, USA were represented among the donors. Magnetic negative selection was used to enrich CD4+ T cells, after which naive cells were positively selected on CD45RA and the negative fraction became the memory subset. After blood collection by leukapheresis, PBMCs were isolated using Ficoll-Histopaque density gradient centrifugation and then cryopreserved in the vapor phase of liquid nitrogen. Purity and quantity of every magnetically sorted T cell population were checked by analytical flow cytometry. From each sorted fraction, genomic DNA was isolated and quantified by UV absorbance on a Nanodrop 2000c.

Broad study findings and their caveats: Even with the large sequencing depth, rarefaction of the sorted-subset datasets indicated that sequencing was incomplete. Sampling was limited to blood, and TCR repertoires in tissue likely differ from TCR repertoires in blood. Compared with non-shared clonotypes, clonotypes shared by all four sorted-subset donors had higher generation probabilities. Naive subsets generally had larger estimated clonotype richness than memory subsets. The small number of donors limited the genetic and exposure-history diversity represented. Pairwise subsampling led to the expectation that sequencing depth would affect the degree of clonotype sharing among donors. Across a few donors, about 5.2% of naive CD4, more than 3% of naive CD8, 2% to 2.5% of memory CD4, and 0.3% to 0.45% of memory CD8 clonotypes were shared.

TCR CDR3 regions were amplified from genomic DNA by multiplex PCR using the deep immunoSEQ assay. Genomic DNA extracted from each cell subset was distributed evenly over all wells of several immunoSEQ 96-well plates, and each plate served as one replicate. Each replicate PCR for sorted subsets received about 180 ng genomic DNA, equal to roughly 30,000 T cell genomes. Purified libraries were measured with a Qubit 3.0 fluorometer, size-checked on a Bioanalyzer 2100, and measured again with the KAPA Library Quantification kit. Every immunoSEQ 96-well plate was sequenced on a dedicated single-read 150-cycle Illumina NextSeq 550 flow cell. The study's own analysis went as follows. The immunoSEQ output contained only junctional sequences without quality scores, so filtering could not match that applied to full-length reads. To assign V/J genes and CDR3, sequences were annotated against IMGT germline references using PyIR, a Python wrapper for IgBLAST v1.9. Reads with weak V/J assignments (E-value above 1e-6), missing CDR3, stop codons, out-of-frame junctions, or ambiguous translated residues were removed. V3J clonotypes were defined by identical inferred V gene, J gene, and CDR3 amino acid sequence. The percentage overlap between two repertoires was calculated by dividing the number of shared unique clonotypes by the size of the smaller repertoire. Richness of each repertoire was evaluated using RTK rarefaction, the Chao1 estimator, and Recon v2.1 estimates of unobserved clonotypes. OLGA was used to compute generation probabilities for all TCRbeta clonotypes that the gDNA method yielded from a few donors. TCRdb provides this immuneACCESS table in a form limited to in-frame rearrangements. Some clones are lacking; in checked studies, under half of them reflect an unresolved V gene, and why the rest are absent is not known. That table is the source of V, J and clone size, and D and trimming were worked out from the DNA. A total of about 1.5 million clones appear in this sample, approximately 98% of them only once. The ten most abundant clones make up approximately 0.44% of the sample.

The sequence links TRBV29-1 to TRBJ2-7; perhaps TRBD1 is the D gene, with 6 bases matching. Sequenced: naive CD4+ T cells sorted from blood. Interpreted using the paper, the cell subset or site label stands for: CD45RA+ positively selected. The source is a man aged 30 to 45 in good health. The DNA sequence is given as TGCAGCGTTGCCTCACCGGGACAACCTAACCTCTACGAGCAGTACTTC. Its translation is CSVASPGQPNLYEQYF.